This TCR beta chain emerged from a study of T cells after yellow fever vaccination. The study's findings and limits: Some clonotypes, a small share, were shared between CD4 and CD8 compartments. Clones from primary vaccination mostly reappeared after the booster (around 96% CD4, under 90% CD8).

They built TCR cDNA with 5'RACE template switching, a step that put in a universal primer site and UMIs. TCRdb used MiXCR to reprocess the 5' RACE reads, holding one entry per CDR3 protein. The top ten clones hold 17% of a sample with a few hundred thousand distinct CDR3 sequences, around 8.1% of them seen once. Turning to this clonotype: What it recognizes is unknown.

Germline V gene lookup returns CDR1 SGHNT and CDR2 YYREEE (reference sequence). Trimming took 0 bases from V and 6 from J, leaving 16 bases between them. The CDR3 runs 16 residues. The rearrangement links TRBV5-4 to TRBJ2-1, with D possibly matching TRBD2 (6 bases). Sample: PBMCs, taken roughly 47 days after the first yellow fever vaccination. This receptor was obtained from a man younger than 35 who received the YFV17D yellow fever vaccine. The CDR3 protein is CASSLGGQAGINEQFF. The CDR3 DNA reads TGTGCCAGCAGCTTGGGAGGGCAGGCGGGGATCAATGAGCAGTTCTTC.